This TCR beta chain was recovered during a study of CD8 T cells in Susac syndrome. This CDR3 is built from 14 residues. Per germline, CDR1 LGHDT and CDR2 YNNKEL (reference sequence). Trimming took off 0 bases at V and 0 bases at J, with 6 bases between the two ends. When the RNA was reverse transcribed, random hexamers were used with an input of about 0.45 to 1 ug. Multiplex immunoSEQ PCR targeted 54 Vbeta and 13 Jbeta TCR beta segments. TCRdb re-analysed the immunoSEQ multiplex PCR reads in MiXCR, keeping a single row per CDR3 protein. The data contain about 120,000 distinct CDR3 sequences, over 90% of them singletons. The authors carried out high-throughput sequencing of TCR beta. They applied it to CD8+ and CD4+ T cells obtained from blood. General observations from the study: Detection of Susac-specific public clones gave around 15 in total CD8+ repertoires and about five in CD8+ TEMRA repertoires. The study conceded that relatively few individuals underwent its TCR sequencing and HLA analysis.

There are a few counts of this clonotype. What it recognizes is unknown. The J gene is TRBJ2-7, the V gene TRBV3-1, with unresolved D. What was sequenced was CD8+ T cells from PBMCs. The receptor's source is a human donor with Susac syndrome. CDR3 DNA sequence: TGTGCCAGCAGCCAAGATCGGTCCTCCTACGAGCAGTACTTC. It codes for CASSQDRSSYEQYF.